Sequencing of this TCR beta chain was carried out in a study of cytomegalovirus exposure and HLA in healthy donors. Study-wide results and limits: The study put some 150 TCR beta chains on its list as cytomegalovirus-associated.

J lost 6 bases, V lost 8 bases, and 11 bases had no gene match. Germline loops: CDR1 MNHEY, CDR2 SMNVEV (reference sequence). This CDR3 region has 15 residues. Turning to this clone: Its specificity is not known.

Only in-frame clones appear in the TCRdb table, and some are missing; sequencing was by immunoSEQ multiplex PCR. This sample yields about 140,000 clones, of which 87% are seen a single time; roughly 4.5% belongs to the top ten. V is TRBV27 and J is TRBJ2-1; 9 bases are shared with TRBD2. The TCR originated in a man younger than 35 in good health and CMV-seropositive. The specimen was PBMCs. As DNA, the CDR3 is TGTGCCAGCTTCTCGGGACTAGCTAAATCCAATGAGCAGTTCTTC. This gives the protein CASFSGLAKSNEQFF.